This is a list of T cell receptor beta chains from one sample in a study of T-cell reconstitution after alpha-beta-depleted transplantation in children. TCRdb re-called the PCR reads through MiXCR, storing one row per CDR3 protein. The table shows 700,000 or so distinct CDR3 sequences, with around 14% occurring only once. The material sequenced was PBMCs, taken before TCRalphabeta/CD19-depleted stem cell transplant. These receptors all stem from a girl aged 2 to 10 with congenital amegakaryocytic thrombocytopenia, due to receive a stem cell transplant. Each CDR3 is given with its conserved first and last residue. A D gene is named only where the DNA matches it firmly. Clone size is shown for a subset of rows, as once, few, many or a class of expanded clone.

cdr3_nt: TGCAGCGTTCGACCCGGGGCGGACAATGAGCAGTTCTTC
cdr3_aa: CSVRPGADNEQFF
d_call: -
v_call: TRBV29-1
clone_size: -
j_call: TRBJ2-1

cdr3_nt: TGCGCCAGCAGCTCCGGGACAGTTGTTTACGAGCAGTACTTC
cdr3_aa: CASSSGTVVYEQYF
d_call: TRBD1
v_call: TRBV5-1
clone_size: -
j_call: TRBJ2-7

cdr3_nt: TGTGCCAGCAGCCAAGATGCGGGTGTTTACACCGGGGAGCTGTTTTTT
cdr3_aa: CASSQDAGVYTGELFF
d_call: -
v_call: TRBV3-1
clone_size: -
j_call: TRBJ2-2

cdr3_nt: TGCGCCAGCAGCCACATACCCCTGGCGGGAGAATCCTACGAGCAGTACTTC
cdr3_aa: CASSHIPLAGESYEQYF
d_call: TRBD2
v_call: TRBV4-1
clone_size: -
j_call: TRBJ2-7

cdr3_nt: TGCAGTGCTAGTCTAGGGGGTACGGACACCGGGGAGCTGTTTTTT
cdr3_aa: CSASLGGTDTGELFF
d_call: -
v_call: TRBV20-1
clone_size: many
j_call: TRBJ2-2

cdr3_nt: TGTGCCACCAGCAGCGTGGACATCTCCTACGAGCAGTACTTC
cdr3_aa: CATSSVDISYEQYF
d_call: -
v_call: TRBV15
clone_size: -
j_call: TRBJ2-7

cdr3_nt: TGTGCCATCTGGAGTCCGTCTGCGGGAGCCCCTCGGCAGTACTTC
cdr3_aa: CAIWSPSAGAPRQYF
d_call: TRBD2
v_call: TRBV10-3
clone_size: few
j_call: TRBJ2-7

cdr3_nt: TGTGCCAGCAGCTCCGGGACAGGGAAGCGGGAGGGCTACAATGAGCAGTTCTTC
cdr3_aa: CASSSGTGKREGYNEQFF
d_call: -
v_call: TRBV12-3/TRBV12-4
clone_size: few
j_call: TRBJ2-1

cdr3_nt: TGCAGTGCGTTATGGGGGAGGGCTGACGAGCAGTACTTC
cdr3_aa: CSALWGRADEQYF
d_call: TRBD2
v_call: TRBV20-1
clone_size: few
j_call: TRBJ2-7

cdr3_nt: TGTGCCAGCAGCCTAGGACAGCCCCTCGAAAAACTGTTTTTT
cdr3_aa: CASSLGQPLEKLFF
d_call: -
v_call: TRBV5-8
clone_size: many
j_call: TRBJ1-4

cdr3_nt: TGTGCCAGCAGATCAGGGAACTATGGCTACACCTTC
cdr3_aa: CASRSGNYGYTF
d_call: -
v_call: TRBV19
clone_size: few
j_call: TRBJ1-2

cdr3_nt: TGTGCCAGCAGCCTCCGCTCAGGGGGCACCGGGGAGCTGTTTTTT
cdr3_aa: CASSLRSGGTGELFF
d_call: TRBD1
v_call: TRBV7-3
clone_size: -
j_call: TRBJ2-2

cdr3_nt: TGTGCCAGCAGCTTAGGCGTAGACGGAAAAGGCTACACCTTC
cdr3_aa: CASSLGVDGKGYTF
d_call: -
v_call: TRBV7-2
clone_size: many
j_call: TRBJ1-2

cdr3_nt: TGCAGTGCTAGTCGGGGGGTTAGCGCCTACGAGCAGTACTTC
cdr3_aa: CSASRGVSAYEQYF
d_call: TRBD2
v_call: TRBV20-1
clone_size: few
j_call: TRBJ2-7

cdr3_nt: TGCAGCTCTGGGGTTAACAATGAGCAGTTCTTC
cdr3_aa: CSSGVNNEQFF
d_call: -
v_call: TRBV29-1
clone_size: -
j_call: TRBJ2-1

cdr3_nt: TGTGCCAGCAGACAGGGGGCCCACTACGAGCAGTACTTC
cdr3_aa: CASRQGAHYEQYF
d_call: TRBD1
v_call: TRBV27
clone_size: -
j_call: TRBJ2-7

cdr3_nt: TGCAGCGTTGCGGAAGGAGGTAACGAGCAGTACTTC
cdr3_aa: CSVAEGGNEQYF
d_call: -
v_call: TRBV29-1
clone_size: few
j_call: TRBJ2-7

cdr3_nt: TGTGCCAGCAGTTTAGGGGACTCCCACCGGGAGCTGTTTTTT
cdr3_aa: CASSLGDSHRELFF
d_call: -
v_call: TRBV12-3/TRBV12-4
clone_size: few
j_call: TRBJ2-2

cdr3_nt: TGCGCCAGCACTCGGGCGGGACTAAGCACAGATACGCAGTATTTT
cdr3_aa: CASTRAGLSTDTQYF
d_call: TRBD2
v_call: TRBV5-1
clone_size: many
j_call: TRBJ2-3

cdr3_nt: TGTGCCAGCAGCAAAACTCAAGAGACCCAGTACTTC
cdr3_aa: CASSKTQETQYF
d_call: -
v_call: TRBV7-8
clone_size: -
j_call: TRBJ2-5

cdr3_nt: TGCAGTGCTAGATCCGCTTCTAGCACAGATACGCAGTATTTT
cdr3_aa: CSARSASSTDTQYF
d_call: -
v_call: TRBV20-1
clone_size: -
j_call: TRBJ2-3

cdr3_nt: TGTGCCAGCAGCCAAGTCGGGAGAGGACTCGTTTACGAGCAGTACTTC
cdr3_aa: CASSQVGRGLVYEQYF
d_call: -
v_call: TRBV4-2
clone_size: -
j_call: TRBJ2-7

cdr3_nt: TGCAGTGCTGATGTCGGAGAGAACGGCCAAGAGACCCAGTACTTC
cdr3_aa: CSADVGENGQETQYF
d_call: -
v_call: TRBV20-1
clone_size: -
j_call: TRBJ2-5

cdr3_nt: TGCGCCAGCAGTGAGTCGATGGGCACGACTGAAGCTTTCTTT
cdr3_aa: CASSESMGTTEAFF
d_call: -
v_call: TRBV10-1
clone_size: once
j_call: TRBJ1-1

cdr3_nt: TGTGCCAGCACAGGGGGCAACGAGCAGTACTTC
cdr3_aa: CASTGGNEQYF
d_call: TRBD1
v_call: TRBV11-2
clone_size: many
j_call: TRBJ2-7

cdr3_nt: TGTGCCAGCCGTCAGGGACAGGGGTTAGATACGCAGTATTTT
cdr3_aa: CASRQGQGLDTQYF
d_call: TRBD1
v_call: TRBV7-9
clone_size: few
j_call: TRBJ2-3

cdr3_nt: TGCAGTGCTAGAGATAACCTAGCGGGAGTTCGGGCAAACATTCAGTACTTC
cdr3_aa: CSARDNLAGVRANIQYF
d_call: TRBD2
v_call: TRBV20-1
clone_size: many
j_call: TRBJ2-4

cdr3_nt: TGTGCCAGCAGTTTGCGGACCCCCTCCTACAATGAGCAGTTCTTC
cdr3_aa: CASSLRTPSYNEQFF
d_call: -
v_call: TRBV12-3/TRBV12-4
clone_size: few
j_call: TRBJ2-1

cdr3_nt: TGTGCCAGCAGCGTAGATGCGGCCAAAAACATTCAGTACTTC
cdr3_aa: CASSVDAAKNIQYF
d_call: -
v_call: TRBV9
clone_size: few
j_call: TRBJ2-4

cdr3_nt: TGTGCCAGCAGCTTTCTTTTCGCAGGGACGAACACTGAAGCTTTCTTT
cdr3_aa: CASSFLFAGTNTEAFF
d_call: -
v_call: TRBV7-3
clone_size: -
j_call: TRBJ1-1

cdr3_nt: TGTGCCAGCAGCGACAGTAATTCACCCCTCCACTTT
cdr3_aa: CASSDSNSPLHF
d_call: -
v_call: TRBV7-9
clone_size: many
j_call: TRBJ1-6

cdr3_nt: TGTGCCAGCAGTTTAGGAGGGTTTTCTTCTAATGAAAAACTGTTTTTT
cdr3_aa: CASSLGGFSSNEKLFF
d_call: -
v_call: TRBV12-3/TRBV12-4
clone_size: few
j_call: TRBJ1-4

cdr3_nt: TGCAGCGCCTCGGCGGACTCTAACTATGGCTACACCTTC
cdr3_aa: CSASADSNYGYTF
d_call: -
v_call: TRBV20-1
clone_size: -
j_call: TRBJ1-2

cdr3_nt: TGCAGCGTCCCAACTAGCGGGAGCGCCTACGAGCAGTACTTC
cdr3_aa: CSVPTSGSAYEQYF
d_call: TRBD2
v_call: TRBV29-1
clone_size: many
j_call: TRBJ2-7

cdr3_nt: TGTGCCATCAGTGAGGGCGGGAGCCACCAAGAGACCCAGTACTTC
cdr3_aa: CAISEGGSHQETQYF
d_call: TRBD2
v_call: TRBV10-3
clone_size: -
j_call: TRBJ2-5

cdr3_nt: TGTGCTCTCCTAGCGGCCCACAATGAGCAGTTCTTC
cdr3_aa: CALLAAHNEQFF
d_call: TRBD2
v_call: TRBV30
clone_size: few
j_call: TRBJ2-1

cdr3_nt: TGTGCCAGCGCCGAGGGGGGCGGCTACAATGAGCAGTTCTTC
cdr3_aa: CASAEGGGYNEQFF
d_call: -
v_call: TRBV25-1
clone_size: -
j_call: TRBJ2-1